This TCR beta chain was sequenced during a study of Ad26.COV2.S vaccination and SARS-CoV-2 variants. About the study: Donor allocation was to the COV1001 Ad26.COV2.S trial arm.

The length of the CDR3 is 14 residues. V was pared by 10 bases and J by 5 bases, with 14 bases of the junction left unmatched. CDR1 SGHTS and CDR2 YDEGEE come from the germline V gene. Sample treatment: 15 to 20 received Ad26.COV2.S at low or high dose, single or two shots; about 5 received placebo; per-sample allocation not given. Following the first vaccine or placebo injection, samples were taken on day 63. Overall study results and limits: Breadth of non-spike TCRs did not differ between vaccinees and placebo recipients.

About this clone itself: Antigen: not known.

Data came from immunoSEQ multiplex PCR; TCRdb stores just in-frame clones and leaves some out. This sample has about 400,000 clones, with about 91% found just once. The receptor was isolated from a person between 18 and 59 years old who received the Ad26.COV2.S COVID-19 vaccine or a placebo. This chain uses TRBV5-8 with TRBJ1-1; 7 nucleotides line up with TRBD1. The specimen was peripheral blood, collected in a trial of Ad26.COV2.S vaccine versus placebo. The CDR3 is CASEGAGGRTEAFF. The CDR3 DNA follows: TGTGCCTCCGAGGGGGCAGGGGGAAGAACTGAAGCTTTCTTT.